The present T cell receptor (beta chain) was sequenced within a study of cytomegalovirus exposure and HLA in healthy donors. Broader study findings: The investigators catalogued 150 or so TCR beta chains as cytomegalovirus-associated.

Primers included in the PCR were 60 Vbeta and 13 Jbeta primers. Clones were sequenced by immunoSEQ multiplex PCR, and TCRdb holds only the in-frame ones, with some missing. The sample has under 200,000 clones; around 68% are singletons. Concerning this clone: Antigen specificity is unknown.

Per germline, CDR1 MNHNS and CDR2 SASEGT. The CDR3 sequence is 14 residues long. Trimming cost V 7 bases and J 7 bases; bases outside gene matches: 7. The chain joins TRBV6-1 to TRBJ2-1; 10 nucleotides align to TRBD1. The source is a man between 45 and 60 years old in good health and CMV-seronegative. Sequencing was done on a sample of PBMCs. CDR3 coding DNA: TGTGCCAGCACCTGGGGACAGGGGCAAAATGAGCAGTTCTTC. Translation: CASTWGQGQNEQFF.